Below are 3 T cell receptor beta chains sequenced from a single sample in a study of blood T cell repertoires in COVID-19. Sequencing used immunoSEQ multiplex PCR; TCRdb keeps in-frame clones, though not all of them. The table shows about 50,000 clones, with around 92% occurring only once. The sequenced material came from peripheral blood. The receptors were gathered from a human donor in a cohort sampled during active COVID-19.

This clone was seen once. For the CDR3, the DNA is TGTGCCAGCAGCCCACCCACCGGGACAGGGCGTGAAAAACTGTTTTTT. Its protein is CASSPPTGTGREKLFF. The rearrangement joins TRBV3-1 (or the pseudogene TRBV3-2) to TRBJ1-4; TRBD1 aligns across 9 bases. After removal of 4 bases from V and 7 bases from J, the junction contained 10 bases not matched to a gene. Germline lookup yields CDR1 LGHDT and CDR2 YNNKEL (reference sequence). The CDR3 totals 16 residues.

The V and J genes are TRBV6-2 or TRBV6-3 and TRBJ1-1, with TRBD1 as a possible D gene (5 bases). This CDR3 has 16 amino acids. The ends were cut back, 2 bases at V and 0 bases at J, with 13 bases in the middle. Germline V gene sequence: CDR1 MNHEY, CDR2 SVGEGT. In nucleotides, the CDR3 is TGTGCCAGCAGTTACCCCATGCGGGGGATGAACACTGAAGCTTTCTTT. Encoded protein: CASSYPMRGMNTEAFF.

The chain recombines TRBV19 with TRBJ2-5; D call uncertain. The length of the CDR3 is 13 residues. Between the trimmed V and J ends, which lost 4 bases and 2 bases, there was a span of 8 bases. Per germline, CDR1 LNHDA and CDR2 SQIVND (reference sequence). The CDR3 loop reads CASSRSEQETQYF. The CDR3 DNA sequence: TGTGCCAGTAGTAGAAGTGAGCAAGAGACCCAGTACTTC.